Detailed here is one TCR beta chain. Germline assignment: CDR1 MNHEY and CDR2 SVGAGI. This CDR3 contains 12 residues. Trimming shortened V by 6 bases and J by 6 bases, and 12 bases separated the two germline ends. Data came from immunoSEQ multiplex PCR; TCRdb stores just in-frame clones and leaves some out. Altogether around 250,000 clones are present, approximately 87% being singletons, with the ten largest covering approximately 6.2%. The sample is drawn from a study of blood T cell repertoires in COVID-19. This TCR was recovered from a man in his sixties with acute or convalescent COVID-19. The sample was peripheral blood. The rearrangement links TRBV6-5 to TRBJ2-7, with D possibly being TRBD2 (7 bases). CDR3 protein: CASSVRGGEQYF. The DNA for the CDR3 is TGTGCCAGCAGCGTGAGGGGGGGCGAGCAGTACTTC.